This passage covers 19 T cell receptor beta chains from one sample sequenced in a study of T cell changes during pregnancy in multiple sclerosis. The repertoire was sequenced with immunoSEQ multiplex PCR; TCRdb's copy has only in-frame clones and lacks some. The data hold roughly 59,000 clones, with about 93% observed a single time. Sequenced material: CD8+ T cells from peripheral blood mononuclear cells, taken in the second trimester of pregnancy. The receptor source for this set is a female donor with multiple sclerosis, enrolled in a pregnancy study.

V is TRBV6-5 and J is TRBJ2-3; maybe TRBD2 (5 bases). The V end was cut by 5 bases, the J end by 4 bases, with 10 bases between. The germline gives CDR1 MNHEY, CDR2 SVGAGI. CDR3 size: 13 residues. CDR3 sequence: CASSDGLSDTQYF. The CDR3 bases are TGTGCCAGCAGTGACGGACTGTCAGATACGCAGTATTTT.

V and J are TRBV5-1 and TRBJ1-1, with D perhaps TRBD1 (6 bases). CDR1 SGHRS and CDR2 YFSETQ come from the germline V gene. V dropped 3 bases and J dropped 1 base, with 16 bases sitting between them. CDR3 length equals 16 residues. CDR3 sequence (DNA): TGCGCCAGCAGCTCCACCGAAACGGACAGGAACACTGAAGCTTTCTTT. This encodes CASSSTETDRNTEAFF.

J is TRBJ2-7 and V is TRBV4-3; D remains unclear. V shed 1 base and J shed 3 bases, with 22 bases lying between them. The CDR3 spans 18 residues. From germline, CDR1 is LGHNA and CDR2 YSLEER. Written as DNA, the CDR3 is TGCGCCAGCAGCCAAGTTAGCACTTTTTCGAGTTCGGGCTACGAGCAGTACTTC. It translates to CASSQVSTFSSSGYEQYF.

This rearrangement joins TRBV6-1 to TRBJ2-7, with D possibly being TRBD2 (5 bases). In germline, CDR1 is MNHNS, CDR2 SASEGT. Between the trimmed V and J ends, which lost 7 bases and 0 bases, there was a span of 16 bases. This CDR3 is 15 amino acids long. The CDR3 spells CASTTLSGSSYEQYF. The CDR3 DNA reads as TGTGCCAGCACAACGTTGAGCGGATCCTCCTACGAGCAGTACTTC.

The CDR3 DNA reads TGCGCCAGCCGGCTCCTGAGACAGGGTCGGGATGAGCAGTTCTTC. Its translation is CASRLLRQGRDEQFF. The chain recombines TRBV5-1 with TRBJ2-1, with 7 bases aligning to TRBD1. CDR3 length equals 15 residues. V dropped 7 bases and J dropped 8; count of bases not matched to a gene: 15. The germline gives CDR1 SGHRS, CDR2 YFSETQ.

The chain couples TRBV5-1 to TRBJ2-7; 10 bases line up with TRBD2. Germline CDR1 SGHRS, CDR2 YFSETQ. Unmatched junction bases numbered 3, after V lost 3 bases and J lost 3 bases. CDR3 size: 14 residues. This chain's CDR3 is CASSYGLADYEQYF. The CDR3 nucleotides read TGCGCCAGCAGCTACGGACTAGCGGACTACGAGCAGTACTTC. Variable domain in full (rest from reference TRBV5-1 and TRBJ2-7): KAGVTQTPRYLIKTRGQQVTLSCSPISGHRSVSWYQQTPGQGLQFLFEYFSETQRNKGNFPGRFSGRQFSNSRSEMNVSTLELGDSALYLCASSYGLADYEQYFGPGTRLTVT.

The chain recombines TRBV28 with TRBJ2-2; 8 positions agree with TRBD1. The V segment lost 3 bases and the J segment 5 bases; nucleotides outside the gene matches: 5. The germline V gene has CDR1 MDHEN and CDR2 SYDVKM. The CDR3 sequence is 15 residues long. The CDR3 bases are TGTGCCAGCAGTTTGGGCAGGGGGCAAACCGGGGAGCTGTTTTTT. It encodes CASSLGRGQTGELFF.

The V call is TRBV23-1, the J call TRBJ1-2; D call uncertain. TRBV23-1 is an ORF; its function is uncertain. The CDR3 is 13 amino acids. Trimming left V 4 bases short and J 7 bases short, with 13 bases between. The CDR3 region has the DNA TGCGCCAGCAGTCTAGACTTGTGCCCTGGCTACACCTTC. Translated: CASSLDLCPGYTF.

V gene TRBV28 combines with J gene TRBJ2-7; 8 bases map to TRBD2. The V gene's germline CDR1 is MDHEN and CDR2 SYDVKM. V trimming: 2 bases; J trimming: 2 bases; junction bases outside the gene matches: 5. This CDR3 spans 15 amino acids. As DNA, the CDR3 is TGTGCCAGCAGTTTACTAAGCGGGAGCGCCTACGAGCAGTACTTC. It codes for CASSLLSGSAYEQYF.

V gene TRBV29-1 combines with J gene TRBJ1-2, with TRBD1 as a possible D gene (6 bases). V was shortened by 6 bases and J by 4 bases, with 30 bases between the two germline ends. CDR3 length: 18 amino acids. Germline V CDR1 and CDR2: SQVTM, ANQGSEA. The CDR3 here is CSVAVRKNSEWGPYGYTF. The CDR3 nucleotides are TGCAGCGTCGCGGTGAGAAAAAATTCGGAGTGGGGGCCCTATGGCTACACCTTC. Complete variable domain (other parts from reference TRBV29-1 and TRBJ1-2): SAVISQKPSRDICQRGTSLTIQCQVDSQVTMMFWYRQQPGQSLTLIATANQGSEATYESGFVIDKFPISRPNLTFSTLTVSNMSPEDSSIYLCSVAVRKNSEWGPYGYTFGSGTRLTVV.

The V gene is TRBV27, the J gene TRBJ1-5, with 8 bases aligning to TRBD1. Germline CDR1 and CDR2: MNHEY and SMNVEV (reference sequence). The CDR3 sequence is 16 residues long. The V and J ends lost 6 bases and 5 bases, in that order; junction bases with no gene match: 12. The CDR3 is CASRMRLTGEDQPQHF. The CDR3 DNA follows: TGTGCCAGCAGGATGCGATTGACAGGGGAGGATCAGCCCCAGCATTTT.

CDR3 nucleotide sequence: TGCAGCGTTGCAACAGGGAGGGCCTACGAGCAGTACTTC. Amino acid sequence: CSVATGRAYEQYF. The chain employs TRBV29-1 and TRBJ2-7; TRBD2 might be the D (7 bases). The CDR3 contains 13 residues. Germline CDR1 reads SQVTM; CDR2 reads ANQGSEA. V lost 4 bases to trimming and J lost 2 bases, with 12 bases between them.

This clone was found a few times. The chain couples TRBV19 to TRBJ1-2; D possibly corresponds to TRBD1 (5 bases). The CDR3 runs to 13 residues. Germline values: CDR1 LNHDA, CDR2 SQIVND (reference sequence). V was cut by 10 bases and J by 4 bases, with 16 bases left in between. For the CDR3, the DNA is TGTGCCACTGGGACTTCTCCTCTCTATGGCTACACCTTC. Translation gives CATGTSPLYGYTF.

The rearrangement uses TRBV28 and TRBJ2-6; possible D gene TRBD2, 6 bases. With 5 bases removed from V and 0 bases from J, the gap between germline ends came to 8 bases. Germline values: CDR1 MDHEN, CDR2 SYDVKM. This CDR3 is built from 15 residues. CDR3 nucleotide sequence: TGTGCCAGCAGTGCGGGATTCTCTGGGGCCAACGTCCTGACTTTC. It encodes CASSAGFSGANVLTF.

This clone was detected once. This rearrangement joins TRBV27 to TRBJ1-1; D gene unclear. V was trimmed by 0 bases and J by 1 base, leaving 6 bases between them. This CDR3 is built from 14 residues. Looked up from germline, CDR1 is MNHEY and CDR2 is SMNVEV (reference sequence). The chain's CDR3 is CASSLSGPNTEAFF. CDR3 coding DNA: TGTGCCAGCAGTTTATCTGGGCCGAACACTGAAGCTTTCTTT.

This clone was picked up one time. The V and J genes are TRBV5-6 and TRBJ2-7, with a weak D call TRBD1 (5 bases). Trimming stripped 0 bases from V and 1 base from J, with 11 bases between. The CDR3 runs to 15 residues. The germline CDR1 and CDR2 sequences are SGHDT and YYEEEE. CDR3 bases: TGTGCCAGCAGCTTGGATGGCAGGGTTTCCTACGAGCAGTACTTC. It translates to CASSLDGRVSYEQYF.

CDR3 loop: CASIIEAPYEQFF. The CDR3 DNA sequence: TGTGCCAGCATCATAGAAGCGCCCTATGAGCAGTTCTTC. The rearrangement uses TRBV7-9 and TRBJ2-1; D gene uncertain. The germline CDR1 and CDR2 sequences are SEHNR and FQNEAQ (reference sequence). This CDR3 comprises 13 residues. Trimming pared 7 bases from V and 8 bases from J, leaving 15 bases between.

This sequence joins TRBV6-4 and TRBJ1-5; perhaps TRBD1 as D (5 bases). Germline V gives CDR1 MRHNA, CDR2 SNTAGT. V was trimmed by 3 bases and J by 5 bases, leaving 8 bases between them. This CDR3 is 13 amino acids long. CDR3 loop: CASSERGHQPQHF. CDR3 DNA: TGTGCCAGCAGTGAAAGGGGCCATCAGCCCCAGCATTTT.

The chain employs TRBV18 and TRBJ2-1, with D tentatively TRBD2 (5 bases). CDR3 length: 14 residues. V lost 0 bases to trimming and J lost 5 bases, with 8 bases between them. Germline V gives CDR1 KGHSH, CDR2 LQKENI. The CDR3 DNA is TGTGCCAGCTCACCACCGAGGGATAACAATGAGCAGTTCTTC. Translated, it gives CASSPPRDNNEQFF.